In its sample, the clone carrying this T cell receptor (beta chain) was seen a few times. Its antigen is not identified. This specimen comes from a study of identical twins. Study results and caveats: Cross-sectional statistics underpinned the conclusions; the same donors were not followed.

This CDR3 is 16 amino acids long. V lost 2 bases, J lost 4 bases, and 16 bases lay in between. The germline V gene encodes CDR1 PRHDT and CDR2 FYEKMQ (reference sequence). TCRdb fed the 5' RACE reads into MiXCR, producing one record per CDR3 protein. The table records about 520,000 distinct CDR3 sequences, approximately 22% of them present only once. These data were likewise used in another study, on T cells expressing NK-cell markers.

J is TRBJ2-3 and V is TRBV13; either TRBD1 or TRBD2 may supply D (7 bases each). This clonotype originated in a young woman in good health. Material for sequencing was CD4+ T cells sorted from blood. This chain's CDR3 is CASSLRGLADADTQYF. CDR3 nucleotide sequence: TGTGCCAGCAGCTTAAGGGGGCTAGCGGACGCAGATACGCAGTATTTT.